This TCR beta chain was observed in a study of patients and donors after allogeneic stem cell transplantation. V was cut by 5 bases and J by 3 bases, with 13 bases left in between. The CDR3 runs to 13 residues. Looked up from germline, CDR1 is SQVTM and CDR2 is ANQGSEA. TCRdb fed the RT-PCR reads into MiXCR, producing one record per CDR3 protein. This table has about 210,000 distinct CDR3 sequences, about 38% appearing once. This clonotype was observed a few times. The clonotype comes from a human donor who was either an allogeneic HSCT recipient or a stem cell or donor lymphocyte infusion donor (not recorded which). It is not recorded whose cells these are; they may come from a transplant donor. The material sequenced was blood, either unsorted or a sorted T cell fraction (not recorded which). The chain joins TRBV29-1 to TRBJ1-1; no clear D. CDR3 residues: CSVSSDIYTEAFF. CDR3 coding DNA: TGCAGCGTTTCCTCCGACATTTACACTGAAGCTTTCTTT.